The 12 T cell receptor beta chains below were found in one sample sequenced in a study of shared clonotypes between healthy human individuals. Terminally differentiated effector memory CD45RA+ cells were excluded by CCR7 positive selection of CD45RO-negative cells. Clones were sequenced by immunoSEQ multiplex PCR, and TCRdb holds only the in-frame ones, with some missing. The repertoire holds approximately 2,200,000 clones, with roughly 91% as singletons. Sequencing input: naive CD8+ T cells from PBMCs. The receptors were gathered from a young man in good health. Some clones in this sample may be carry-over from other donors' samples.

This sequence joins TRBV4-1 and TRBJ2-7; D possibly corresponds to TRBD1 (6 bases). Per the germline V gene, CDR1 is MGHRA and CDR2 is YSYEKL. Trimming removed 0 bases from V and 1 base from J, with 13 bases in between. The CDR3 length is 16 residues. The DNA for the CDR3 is TGCGCCAGCAGCCAAGAGGGTGGACAGCTGTCCTACGAGCAGTACTTC. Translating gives CASSQEGGQLSYEQYF.

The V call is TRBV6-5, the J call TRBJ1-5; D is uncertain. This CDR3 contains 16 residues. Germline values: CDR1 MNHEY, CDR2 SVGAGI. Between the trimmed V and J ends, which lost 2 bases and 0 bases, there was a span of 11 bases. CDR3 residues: CASSYGQPDSNQPQHF. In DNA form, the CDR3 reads TGTGCCAGCAGTTACGGGCAGCCTGATAGCAATCAGCCCCAGCATTTT.

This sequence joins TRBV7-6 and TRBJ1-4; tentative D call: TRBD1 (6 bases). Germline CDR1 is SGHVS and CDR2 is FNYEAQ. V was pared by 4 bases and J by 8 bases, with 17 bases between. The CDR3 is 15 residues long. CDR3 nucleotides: TGTGCCAGCAGCTCTAACCGGGGGCTTGGGGAAAAACTGTTTTTT. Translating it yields CASSSNRGLGEKLFF.

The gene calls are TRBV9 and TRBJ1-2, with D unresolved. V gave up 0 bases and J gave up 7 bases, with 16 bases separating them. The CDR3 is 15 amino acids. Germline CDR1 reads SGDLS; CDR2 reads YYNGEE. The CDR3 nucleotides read TGTGCCAGCAGCGTAGTAGATAACCCGCCGGCTGGCTACACCTTC. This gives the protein CASSVVDNPPAGYTF.

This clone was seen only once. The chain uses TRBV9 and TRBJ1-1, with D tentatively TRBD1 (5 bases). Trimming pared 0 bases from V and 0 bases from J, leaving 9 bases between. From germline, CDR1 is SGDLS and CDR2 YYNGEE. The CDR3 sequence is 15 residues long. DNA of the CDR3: TGTGCCAGCAGCGTAGTGGCCAGGGTGAACACTGAAGCTTTCTTT. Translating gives CASSVVARVNTEAFF.

This CDR3 is CASSLRTSNEQFF. The CDR3, as DNA: TGTGCCAGCAGCTTACGTACTTCCAATGAGCAGTTCTTC. The chain couples TRBV11-3 to TRBJ2-1, with D unresolved. The germline V gene encodes CDR1 SGHNT and CDR2 YENEEA. This CDR3 has 13 residues. V shed 2 bases and J shed 6 bases, with 8 bases lying between them. Full variable domain (remainder filled in from reference TRBV11-3 and TRBJ2-1): EAGVVQSPRYKIIEKKQPVAFWCNPISGHNTLYWYLQNLGQGPELLIRYENEEAVDDSQLPKDRFSAERLKGVDSTLKIQPAELGDSAVYLCASSLRTSNEQFFGPGTRLTVL.

The CDR3 coding sequence is TGTGCCAGCAGCTTAGGGAGACATCGAAACGAGCAGTACTTC. This sequence encodes CASSLGRHRNEQYF. The J gene is TRBJ2-7, the V gene TRBV13; D not resolved. Trimming removed 0 bases at V and 5 bases at J, with 11 bases between. Germline CDR1 is PRHDT and CDR2 is FYEKMQ (reference sequence). The CDR3 contains 14 residues. Full variable domain (remainder filled in from reference TRBV13 and TRBJ2-7): AAGVIQSPRHLIKEKRETATLKCYPIPRHDTVYWYQQGPGQDPQFLISFYEKMQSDKGSIPDRFSAQQFSDYHSELNMSSLELGDSALYFCASSLGRHRNEQYFGPGTRLTVT.

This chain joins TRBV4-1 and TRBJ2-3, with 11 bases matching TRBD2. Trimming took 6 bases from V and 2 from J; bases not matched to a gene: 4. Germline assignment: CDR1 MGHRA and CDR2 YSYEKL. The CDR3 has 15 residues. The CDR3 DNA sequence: TGCGCCAGCAGAAGACTAGCGGGACACACAGATACGCAGTATTTT. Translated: CASRRLAGHTDTQYF.

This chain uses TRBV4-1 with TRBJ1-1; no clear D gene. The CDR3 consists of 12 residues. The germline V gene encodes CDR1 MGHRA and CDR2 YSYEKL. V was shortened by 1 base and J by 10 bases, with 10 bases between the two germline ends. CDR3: CASSQGWAGAFF. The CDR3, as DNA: TGCGCCAGCAGCCAAGGTTGGGCGGGAGCTTTCTTT.

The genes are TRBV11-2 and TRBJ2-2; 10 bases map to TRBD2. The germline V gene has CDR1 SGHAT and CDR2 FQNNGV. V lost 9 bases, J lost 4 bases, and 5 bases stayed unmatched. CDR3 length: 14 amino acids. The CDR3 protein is CASVTSGFTGELFF. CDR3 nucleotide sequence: TGTGCCAGTGTGACTAGCGGGTTCACCGGGGAGCTGTTTTTT. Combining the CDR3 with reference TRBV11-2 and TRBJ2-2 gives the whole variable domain EAGVAQSPRYKIIEKRQSVAFWCNPISGHATLYWYQQILGQGPKLLIQFQNNGVVDDSQLPKDRFSAERLKGVDSTLKIQPAKLEDSAVYLCASVTSGFTGELFFGEGSRLTVL.

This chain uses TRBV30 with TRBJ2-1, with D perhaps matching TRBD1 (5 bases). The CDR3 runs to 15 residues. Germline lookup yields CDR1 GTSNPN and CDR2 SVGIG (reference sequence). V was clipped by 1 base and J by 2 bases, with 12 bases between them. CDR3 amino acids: CAWSATGIAYNEQFF. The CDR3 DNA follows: TGTGCCTGGAGTGCTACAGGTATAGCCTACAATGAGCAGTTCTTC.

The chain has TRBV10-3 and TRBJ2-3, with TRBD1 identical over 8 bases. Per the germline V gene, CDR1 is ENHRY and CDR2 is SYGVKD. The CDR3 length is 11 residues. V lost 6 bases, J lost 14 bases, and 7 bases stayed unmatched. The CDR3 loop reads CAIRQDRGAYF. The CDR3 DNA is TGTGCCATCAGACAAGACAGGGGTGCGTATTTT.